This TCR beta chain came from a study of graft-versus-host responses after intestinal transplantation. As for the study in general: In this cohort, recipients had multivisceral, liver-intestinal, or isolated intestinal transplants. Each recipient received anti-thymocyte globulin induction, then tacrolimus and steroids for about 3 years.

Study-wide results and caveats: Circulating GvH clone levels at their peak were associated with HvG declines (early post-transplant). Recipient marrow showed GvH clones, some seen first in ileum or blood.

V was shortened by 2 bases and J by 2 bases, with 10 bases between the two germline ends. This CDR3 spans 14 amino acids. CDR1 is MNHNS, CDR2 SASEGT, per germline. This table comes from immunoSEQ multiplex PCR, and its TCRdb copy is limited to in-frame clones, with some not included. The table lists 50,000 to 55,000 clones, around 90% of them singletons. As for this clone: Antigen specificity is unknown.

This specimen was unstimulated CD4+ T cells sorted from spleen or lymph node cells, taken before transplant. The TCR sequence derives from a human donor who was the organ donor for an intestinal transplant. This rearrangement joins TRBV6-1 to TRBJ2-7; D is possibly TRBD2 (5 bases). CDR3 amino acids: CASSELRAPYEQYF. CDR3 coding DNA: TGTGCCAGCAGTGAACTGCGGGCACCCTACGAGCAGTACTTC.